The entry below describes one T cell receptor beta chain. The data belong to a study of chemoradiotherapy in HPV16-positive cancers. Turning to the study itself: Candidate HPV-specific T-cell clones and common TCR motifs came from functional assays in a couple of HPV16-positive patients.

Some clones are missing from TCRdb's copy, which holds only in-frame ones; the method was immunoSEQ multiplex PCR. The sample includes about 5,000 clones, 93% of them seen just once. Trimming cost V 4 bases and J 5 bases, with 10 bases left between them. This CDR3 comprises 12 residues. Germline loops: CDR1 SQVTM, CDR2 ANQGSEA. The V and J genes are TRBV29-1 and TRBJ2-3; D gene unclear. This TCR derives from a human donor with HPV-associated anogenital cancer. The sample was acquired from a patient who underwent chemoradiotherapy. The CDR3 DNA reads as TGCAGCGTTGGTACGATCGGAGATACGCAGTATTTT. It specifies CSVGTIGDTQYF.